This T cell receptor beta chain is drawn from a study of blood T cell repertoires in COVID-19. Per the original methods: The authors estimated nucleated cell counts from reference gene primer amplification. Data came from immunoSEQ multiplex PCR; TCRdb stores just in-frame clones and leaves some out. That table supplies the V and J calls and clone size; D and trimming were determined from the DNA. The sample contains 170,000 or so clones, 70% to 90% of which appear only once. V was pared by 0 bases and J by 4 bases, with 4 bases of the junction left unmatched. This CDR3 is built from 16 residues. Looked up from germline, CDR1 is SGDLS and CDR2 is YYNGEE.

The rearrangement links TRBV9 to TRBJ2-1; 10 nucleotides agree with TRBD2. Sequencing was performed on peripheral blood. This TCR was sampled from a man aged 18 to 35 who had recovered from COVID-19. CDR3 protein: CASSVVGTSEYNEQFF. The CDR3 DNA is TGTGCCAGCAGCGTAGTTGGGACTAGCGAATACAATGAGCAGTTCTTC.